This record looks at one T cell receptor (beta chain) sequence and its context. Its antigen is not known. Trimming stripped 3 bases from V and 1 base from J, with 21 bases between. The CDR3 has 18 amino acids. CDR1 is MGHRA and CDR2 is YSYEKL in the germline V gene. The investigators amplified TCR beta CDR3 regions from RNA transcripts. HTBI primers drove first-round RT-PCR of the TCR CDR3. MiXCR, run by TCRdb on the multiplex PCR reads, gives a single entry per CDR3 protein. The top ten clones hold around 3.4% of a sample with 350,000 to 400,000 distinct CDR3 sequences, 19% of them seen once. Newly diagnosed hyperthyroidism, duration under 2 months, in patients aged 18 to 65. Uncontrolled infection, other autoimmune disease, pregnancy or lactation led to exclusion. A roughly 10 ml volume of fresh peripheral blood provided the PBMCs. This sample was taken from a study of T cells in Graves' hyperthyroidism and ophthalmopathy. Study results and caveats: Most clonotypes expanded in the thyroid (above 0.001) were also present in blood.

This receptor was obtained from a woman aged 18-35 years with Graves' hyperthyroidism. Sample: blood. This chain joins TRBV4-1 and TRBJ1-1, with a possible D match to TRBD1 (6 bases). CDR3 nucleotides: TGCGCCAGCAGCCAGGGTCCGGGACACCCTGGCCCGAACACTGAAGCTTTCTTT. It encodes CASSQGPGHPGPNTEAFF.